The T cell receptor beta chain described here comes from a study of Graves' ophthalmopathy and Graves' hyperthyroidism. Turning to the study itself: Peripheral blood was gathered at the point of initial diagnosis, before any treatment started.

The authors amplified TCR beta CDR3 regions from RNA transcripts. Following a first-round RT-PCR that used HTBI primers, a second-round multiplex PCR was carried out. In TCRdb, the multiplex PCR reads were re-called with MiXCR into one record per CDR3 protein. The sample yields 450,000 or so distinct CDR3 sequences, over 13% seen once. Losses at the gene ends were 2 bases for V and 6 bases for J; bases not matched to a gene: 8. Per germline, CDR1 MNHEY and CDR2 SVGAGI. The CDR3 contains 16 residues. This clonotype has ten or more counts. The source of this sequence is a woman in her 30s with Graves' ophthalmopathy. The rearrangement links TRBV6-5 to TRBJ2-7; 12 bases map to TRBD1. Sequenced: blood. Here the CDR3 reads CASSYLKGQGAPEQYF. CDR3 DNA sequence: TGTGCCAGCAGTTACCTAAAGGGACAGGGGGCTCCCGAGCAGTACTTC.